The clone carrying this T cell receptor (beta chain) occurred once. The data were obtained in a study of blood T cell repertoires in COVID-19. Clones were read by immunoSEQ multiplex PCR, and TCRdb kept only the in-frame ones, dropping some. The table shows 76,000 or so clones, with around 79% occurring only once. Sequencing was performed on peripheral blood. The clonotype was recovered from a man aged 50 to 60 with acute or convalescent COVID-19.

CDR3 protein: CATSTPGRGVLDEQFF. CDR3 nucleotide sequence: TGTGCCACCAGCACCCCAGGACGGGGGGTGTTAGATGAGCAGTTCTTC. This chain joins TRBV15 and TRBJ2-1; 7 positions match TRBD2. V lost 4 bases to trimming and J lost 8 bases; unmatched junction nucleotides: 14. The CDR3 is made up of 16 amino acids. Germline V gene lookup returns CDR1 LNHNV and CDR2 YYDKDF (reference sequence).